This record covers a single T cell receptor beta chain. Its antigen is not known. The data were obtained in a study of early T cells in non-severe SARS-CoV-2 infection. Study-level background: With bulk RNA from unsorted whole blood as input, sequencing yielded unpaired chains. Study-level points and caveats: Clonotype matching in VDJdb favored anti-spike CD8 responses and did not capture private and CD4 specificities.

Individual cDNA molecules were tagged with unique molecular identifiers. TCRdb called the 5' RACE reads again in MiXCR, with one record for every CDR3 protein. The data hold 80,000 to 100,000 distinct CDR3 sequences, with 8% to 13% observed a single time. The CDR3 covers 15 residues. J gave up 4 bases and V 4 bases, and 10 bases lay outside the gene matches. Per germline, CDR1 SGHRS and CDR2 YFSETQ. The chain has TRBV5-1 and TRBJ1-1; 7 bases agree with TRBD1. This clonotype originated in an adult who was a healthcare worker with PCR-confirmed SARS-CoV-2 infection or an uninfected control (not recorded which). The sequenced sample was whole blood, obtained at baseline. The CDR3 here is CASSPGTVSGTEAFF. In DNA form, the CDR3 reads TGCGCCAGCAGCCCGGGGACAGTCTCAGGCACTGAAGCTTTCTTT.